Below are 26 T cell receptor beta chains sequenced from a single sample in a study of cytomegalovirus exposure and HLA in healthy donors. In the PCR, 60 Vbeta and 13 Jbeta primers were used. Here immunoSEQ multiplex PCR was the method, and the copy in TCRdb shows in-frame clones only, minus some. The data hold 150,000 or so clones, with roughly four fifths observed a single time. Sequencing input: PBMCs. These receptors were collected from a man aged 50-60 years in good health and CMV-seropositive.

The gene calls are TRBV7-9 and TRBJ2-7, with D unclear. The CDR3 has 14 amino acids. Trimming left V 3 bases short and J 2 bases short, with 11 bases between. Germline CDR1 and CDR2: SEHNR and FQNEAQ (reference sequence). Here the CDR3 reads CASSFSGAAYEQYF. The CDR3 DNA reads as TGTGCCAGCAGCTTTTCCGGAGCCGCCTACGAGCAGTACTTC.

J is TRBJ1-2 and V is TRBV7-9, with 8 bases fitting TRBD1. In germline, CDR1 is SEHNR, CDR2 FQNEAQ (reference sequence). CDR3 length equals 15 residues. V lost 1 base to trimming and J lost 0 bases; unmatched junction nucleotides: 1. CDR3 region: CASSLDRGANYGYTF. CDR3 bases: TGTGCCAGCAGCTTAGACAGGGGGGCTAACTATGGCTACACCTTC.

The gene calls are TRBV28 and TRBJ2-2, with 8 bases lining up with TRBD1. The CDR3 is 14 amino acids. Trimming took 6 bases from V and 3 from J; bases not matched to a gene: 3. Looked up from germline, CDR1 is MDHEN and CDR2 is SYDVKM. In DNA form, the CDR3 reads TGTGCCAGCAGATACAGGGGGTACACCGGGGAGCTGTTTTTT. Its translation is CASRYRGYTGELFF.

The chain combines TRBV9 with TRBJ2-4, with 12 bases that match TRBD2. CDR1 is SGDLS and CDR2 is YYNGEE in the germline V gene. There are 19 residues in the CDR3. Trimming removed 0 bases from V and 1 base from J; junction bases left unmatched: 8. The CDR3 sequence: CASSVATSGSMGAKNIQYF. In DNA, the CDR3 is TGTGCCAGCAGCGTAGCGACTAGCGGGAGTATGGGGGCCAAAAACATTCAGTACTTC.

For the CDR3, the DNA is TGTGCCAGCAGTTATACGCACAGACTGAACACTGAAGCTTTCTTT. Translation: CASSYTHRLNTEAFF. The chain is built from TRBV2 and TRBJ1-1; no clear D. The CDR3 runs 15 residues. Germline loops: CDR1 SNHLY, CDR2 FYNNEI. V gave up 5 bases and J gave up 0 bases, with 13 bases separating them.

The V gene is TRBV4-2, the J gene TRBJ2-7; 10 nucleotides line up with TRBD2. This CDR3 is built from 15 residues. CDR1 LGHNA and CDR2 YNFKEQ come from the germline V gene. J lost 3 bases, V lost 1 base, and 3 bases had no gene match. The DNA of the CDR3 is TGTGCCAGCAGCCAAGGGCTAGCGGGGGACTACGAGCAGTACTTC. This sequence encodes CASSQGLAGDYEQYF.

This clone was found a few times. The chain recombines TRBV5-1 with TRBJ2-1, with D maybe TRBD1 (6 bases). Germline CDR1 is SGHRS and CDR2 is YFSETQ. The CDR3 is 14 amino acids. Trimming stripped 3 bases from V and 3 bases from J, with 10 bases between. CDR3 loop: CASSSPGDYNEQFF. The CDR3 coding sequence is TGCGCCAGCAGCTCACCAGGGGACTACAATGAGCAGTTCTTC.

The chain employs TRBV7-9 and TRBJ1-4; D perhaps matches TRBD1 (5 bases). Per the germline V gene, CDR1 is SEHNR and CDR2 is FQNEAQ (reference sequence). The V and J ends lost 3 bases and 4 bases respectively, with 15 bases between them. This CDR3 spans 16 amino acids. CDR3 loop: CASSFGGSGHNEKLFF. CDR3 nucleotides: TGTGCCAGCAGCTTCGGTGGTTCAGGACATAATGAAAAACTGTTTTTT.

The chain couples TRBV18 to TRBJ1-5, with 10 positions matching TRBD1. The germline V gene encodes CDR1 KGHSH and CDR2 LQKENI. CDR3 length equals 16 residues. Unmatched junction bases numbered 4, after V lost 2 bases and J lost 3 bases. This CDR3 reads CASSPTGQGTNQPQHF. The CDR3 DNA reads TGTGCCAGCTCACCAACGGGACAGGGGACCAATCAGCCCCAGCATTTT.

This clone was seen a few times. The chain links TRBV27 to TRBJ2-7, with TRBD1 matching 11 bases. CDR1 and CDR2 from the germline V gene are MNHEY and SMNVEV (reference sequence). The CDR3 is 15 residues long. The J segment lost 5 bases and the V segment lost 3 bases, leaving 6 bases of the junction unmatched. The chain's CDR3 is CASSFGTGGFDEQYF. The DNA of the CDR3 is TGTGCCAGCAGTTTCGGGACAGGGGGATTCGACGAGCAGTACTTC.

This clone was counted only a few times. The V call is TRBV27, the J call TRBJ2-2, with 13 nucleotides matching TRBD2. In germline, CDR1 is MNHEY, CDR2 SMNVEV (reference sequence). This CDR3 spans 18 amino acids. V dropped 5 bases and J dropped 6; count of bases not matched to a gene: 12. CDR3 DNA: TGTGCCAGCAGTACAAAGCCGCGACTAGCGGGGGGATCCGGGGAGCTGTTTTTT. Translated, it gives CASSTKPRLAGGSGELFF.

The V and J genes are TRBV10-2 and TRBJ1-4; 9 nucleotides line up with TRBD1. Germline-derived CDR1 and CDR2 are WSHSY and SAAADI. The CDR3 consists of 17 residues. V shed 6 bases and J 0 bases; nucleotides not matched to a gene: 8. Written as DNA, the CDR3 is TGCGCCAGCAGAACAGGACAGGGGACATCAACTAATGAAAAACTGTTTTTT. It translates to CASRTGQGTSTNEKLFF.

In regard to this clone: Germline and junction disagree at one end, which may indicate a read error. The sample holds other DNA sequences that translate to the same CDR3. This chain joins TRBV11-2 and TRBJ1-1; 11 bases agree with TRBD1. Germline V gene data show CDR1 as SGHAT and CDR2 as FQNNGV. The CDR3 consists of 17 residues. The CDR3: CASSLADRGRGNTEAFF. In DNA, the CDR3 is TGTGCCAGTAGCTTAGCGGACAGGGGGCGCGGGAACACTGAAGCTTTCTTT.

Of note for this clone: The germline gene is not matched at one end of the junction; a read error may be the cause. J is TRBJ2-7 and V is TRBV7-9; D is perhaps TRBD1 (5 bases). The CDR3 consists of 13 residues. Germline CDR1 reads SEHNR; CDR2 reads FQNEAQ (reference sequence). CDR3: CSSSFQTAYEQYF. In nucleotides, the CDR3 is TGTTCCAGCAGCTTTCAGACAGCCTACGAGCAGTACTTC. The whole variable domain, filled in from reference TRBV7-9 and TRBJ2-7, reads DTGVSQNPRHKITKRGQNVTFRCDPISEHNRLYWYRQTLGQGPEFLTYFQNEAQLEKSRLLSDRFSAERPKGSFSTLEIQRTEQGDSAMYLCSSSFQTAYEQYFGPGTRLTVT.

This clone has just a few counts. V and J are TRBV7-9 and TRBJ2-1; the match to TRBD2 covers 12 bases. This CDR3 comprises 15 residues. From germline, CDR1 is SEHNR and CDR2 FQNEAQ (reference sequence). V was pared by 6 bases and J by 6 bases, with 6 bases of the junction left unmatched. CDR3 loop: CASSPASGRANEQFF. CDR3 nucleotides: TGTGCCAGCAGTCCGGCTAGCGGGAGGGCCAATGAGCAGTTCTTC.

J is TRBJ1-4 and V is TRBV28; D remains unclear. There are 15 residues in the CDR3. Germline V gene sequence: CDR1 MDHEN, CDR2 SYDVKM. Trimming shortened V by 6 bases and J by 4 bases, and 15 bases separated the two germline ends. The CDR3 bases are TGTGCCAGCAGGGAGCTCCGGGGATATAATGAAAAACTGTTTTTT. Translation: CASRELRGYNEKLFF.

The CDR3 loop reads CASSQLHGDSYNSPLHF. CDR3 in DNA: TGTGCCAGCAGTCAACTGCATGGAGACTCCTATAATTCACCCCTCCACTTT. The chain uses TRBV7-8 and TRBJ1-6, with D unresolved. Germline-derived CDR1 and CDR2 are SGHVS and FQNEAQ. The germline V and J ends were trimmed by 6 bases and 0 bases, with 15 bases remaining between them. CDR3 size: 17 residues.

This clone showed up just once. This chain uses TRBV19 with TRBJ2-7; 10 bases map to TRBD1. The CDR3 length is 16 residues. Losses at the gene ends were 5 bases for V and 3 bases for J; bases not matched to a gene: 10. Germline CDR1 is LNHDA and CDR2 is SQIVND (reference sequence). CDR3 loop: CASSHLGDRGFYEQYF. CDR3 sequence (DNA): TGTGCCAGTAGTCACCTTGGGGACAGGGGTTTCTACGAGCAGTACTTC.

The gene calls are TRBV30 and TRBJ2-7, with no clear D. V lost 2 bases and J lost 0, with 8 bases in between. The CDR3 runs to 13 residues. Germline V lookup: CDR1 GTSNPN, CDR2 SVGIG (reference sequence). The CDR3 protein is CAWSSQVSYEQYF. CDR3 sequence (DNA): TGTGCCTGGAGTTCTCAGGTCTCCTACGAGCAGTACTTC.

This clone was picked up a small number of times. The chain's CDR3 is CASSYSGTLMNTEAFF. CDR3 DNA sequence: TGTGCCAGTAGTTACAGCGGAACGCTGATGAACACTGAAGCTTTCTTT. The rearrangement links TRBV19 to TRBJ1-1; unclear D gene. The CDR3 spans 16 residues. Trimming cost V 5 bases and J 0 bases, with 16 bases left between them. Germline V CDR1 and CDR2: LNHDA, SQIVND (reference sequence).

The genes are TRBV6-6 and TRBJ1-6, with a possible D match to TRBD1 (6 bases). The V end lost 6 bases, the J end lost 6 bases, and 6 bases lay between the germline ends. Germline CDR1 and CDR2: MNHNY and SVGAGI (reference sequence). The CDR3 covers 12 residues. The CDR3 reads CASRDSNSPLHF. CDR3 nucleotide sequence: TGTGCCAGCAGGGACAGTAATTCACCCCTCCACTTT.

The chain links TRBV16 to TRBJ2-3, with D perhaps matching TRBD2 (6 bases). Trimming pared 6 bases from V and 6 bases from J, leaving 10 bases between. Germline assignment: CDR1 KGHSY and CDR2 FQNENV. CDR3 length equals 12 residues. CDR3 bases: TGTGCCAGCAGACCGACTAGTGATACGCAGTATTTT. The encoded protein is CASRPTSDTQYF.

The chain couples TRBV18 to TRBJ2-6, with D perhaps TRBD1 (6 bases). This CDR3 is 18 amino acids long. Germline values: CDR1 KGHSH, CDR2 LQKENI. Trimming removed 1 base at V and 0 bases at J, with 13 bases between. CDR3 loop: CASSPLGTQISGANVLTF. In DNA form, the CDR3 reads TGTGCCAGCTCACCACTAGGGACACAAATCTCTGGGGCCAACGTCCTGACTTTC.

The genes are TRBV7-9 and TRBJ1-2; no reliable D call. Germline V gives CDR1 SEHNR, CDR2 FQNEAQ (reference sequence). CDR3 length equals 15 residues. The germline V and J ends were trimmed by 1 base and 4 bases, with 13 bases remaining between them. The CDR3 DNA reads TGTGCCAGCAGCTTAGACGGCAGGAGGCCCTATGGCTACACCTTC. Translation gives CASSLDGRRPYGYTF.

The chain is built from TRBV6-1 and TRBJ1-2; D is uncertain. The V and J ends lost 4 bases and 5 bases respectively, with 14 bases between them. Germline CDR1 reads MNHNS; CDR2 reads SASEGT. The CDR3 is 14 amino acids. CDR3 residues: CASSGSAAGYGYTF. DNA for the CDR3: TGTGCCAGCAGTGGATCCGCGGCCGGGTATGGCTACACCTTC.

The chain joins TRBV5-1 to TRBJ2-7; TRBD1 matches at 11 bases. V trimming: 0 bases; J trimming: 5 bases; junction bases outside the gene matches: 10. The germline V gene encodes CDR1 SGHRS and CDR2 YFSETQ. This CDR3 contains 17 residues. The CDR3 bases are TGCGCCAGCAGCTTGGTGGGACAGGGGGGGCGTGGGGACGAGCAGTACTTC. The encoded protein is CASSLVGQGGRGDEQYF.